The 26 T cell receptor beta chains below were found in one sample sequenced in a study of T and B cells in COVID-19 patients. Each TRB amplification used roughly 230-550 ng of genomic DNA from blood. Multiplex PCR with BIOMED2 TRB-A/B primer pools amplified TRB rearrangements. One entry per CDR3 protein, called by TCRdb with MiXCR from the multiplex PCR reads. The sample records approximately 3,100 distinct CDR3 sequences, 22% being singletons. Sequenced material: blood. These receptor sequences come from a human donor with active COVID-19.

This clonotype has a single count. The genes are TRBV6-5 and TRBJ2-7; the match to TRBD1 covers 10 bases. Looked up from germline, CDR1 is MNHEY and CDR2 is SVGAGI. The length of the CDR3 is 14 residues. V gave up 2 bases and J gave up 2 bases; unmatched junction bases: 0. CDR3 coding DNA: TGTGCCAGCAGTTACGGGACAGGGGCCTACGAGCAGTACTTC. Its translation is CASSYGTGAYEQYF.

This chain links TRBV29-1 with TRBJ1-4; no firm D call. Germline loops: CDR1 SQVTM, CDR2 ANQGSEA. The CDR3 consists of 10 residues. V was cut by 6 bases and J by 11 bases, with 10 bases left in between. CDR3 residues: CSVGEDKLFF. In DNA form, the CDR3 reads TGCAGCGTCGGGGAGGATAAACTGTTTTTT.

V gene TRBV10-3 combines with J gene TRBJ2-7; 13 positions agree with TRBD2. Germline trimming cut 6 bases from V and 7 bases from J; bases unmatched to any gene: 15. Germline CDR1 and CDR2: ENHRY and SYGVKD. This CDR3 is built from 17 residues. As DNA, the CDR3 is TGTGCCATCAGAGGGACTAGCGGGACAAGGGGGACGGGGGAGCAGTACTTC. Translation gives CAIRGTSGTRGTGEQYF.

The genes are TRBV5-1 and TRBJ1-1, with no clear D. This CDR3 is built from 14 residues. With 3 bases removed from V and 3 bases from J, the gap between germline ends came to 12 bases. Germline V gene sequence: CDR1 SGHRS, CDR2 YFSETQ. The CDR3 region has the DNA TGCGCCAGCAGCTCTCGGACCCGGGACACTGAAGCTTTCTTT. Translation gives CASSSRTRDTEAFF.

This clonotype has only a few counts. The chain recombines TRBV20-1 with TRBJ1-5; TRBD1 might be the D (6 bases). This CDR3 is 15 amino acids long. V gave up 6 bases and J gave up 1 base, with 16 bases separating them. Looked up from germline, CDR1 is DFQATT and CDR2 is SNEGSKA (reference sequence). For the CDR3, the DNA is TGCAGTGCCCTAAAGGGGGGCGTCAGCAATCAGCCCCAGCATTTT. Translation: CSALKGGVSNQPQHF.

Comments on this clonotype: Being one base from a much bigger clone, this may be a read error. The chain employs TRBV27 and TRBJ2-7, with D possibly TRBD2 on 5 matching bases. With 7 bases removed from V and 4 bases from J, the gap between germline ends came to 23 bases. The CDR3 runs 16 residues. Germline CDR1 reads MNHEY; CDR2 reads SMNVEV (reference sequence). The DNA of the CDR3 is TGTGCCAGCACCCTAAGAGGTCCTCCCCTAGCTTACGAGCAGTACTTC. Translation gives CASTLRGPPLAYEQYF.

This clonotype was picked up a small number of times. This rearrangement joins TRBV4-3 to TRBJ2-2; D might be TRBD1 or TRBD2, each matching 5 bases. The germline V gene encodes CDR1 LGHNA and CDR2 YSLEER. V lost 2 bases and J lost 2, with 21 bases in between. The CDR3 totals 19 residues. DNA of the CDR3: TGCGCCAGCAGCCAAAACCGAATTTTGACGGGACCCAACACCGGGGAGCTGTTTTTT. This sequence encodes CASSQNRILTGPNTGELFF.

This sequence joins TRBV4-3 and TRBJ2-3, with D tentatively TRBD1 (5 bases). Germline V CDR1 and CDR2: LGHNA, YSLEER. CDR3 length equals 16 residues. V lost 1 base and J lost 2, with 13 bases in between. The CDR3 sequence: CASSQGSLGATDTQYF. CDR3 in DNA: TGCGCCAGCAGCCAAGGATCCCTAGGGGCCACAGATACGCAGTATTTT.

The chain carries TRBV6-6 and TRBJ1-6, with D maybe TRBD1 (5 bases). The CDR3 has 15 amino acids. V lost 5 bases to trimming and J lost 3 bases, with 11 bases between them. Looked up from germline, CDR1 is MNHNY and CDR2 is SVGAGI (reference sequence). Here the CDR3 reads CASSQGSLYNSPLHF. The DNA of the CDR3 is TGTGCCAGCAGTCAGGGTTCCCTCTATAATTCACCCCTCCACTTT.

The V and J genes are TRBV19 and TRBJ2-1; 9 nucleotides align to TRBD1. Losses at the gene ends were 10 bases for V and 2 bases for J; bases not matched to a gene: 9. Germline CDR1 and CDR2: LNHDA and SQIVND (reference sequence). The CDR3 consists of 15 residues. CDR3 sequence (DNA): TGTGCCAAAAGTGTGACAGGGGGGGCCTACAATGAGCAGTTCTTC. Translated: CAKSVTGGAYNEQFF.

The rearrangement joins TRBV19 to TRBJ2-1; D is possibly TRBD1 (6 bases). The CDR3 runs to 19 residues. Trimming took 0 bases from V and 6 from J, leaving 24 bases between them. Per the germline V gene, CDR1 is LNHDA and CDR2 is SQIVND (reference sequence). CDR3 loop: CASSIDGPRQAGVRNEQFF. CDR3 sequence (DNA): TGTGCCAGTAGTATAGATGGGCCTCGACAGGCCGGTGTGCGCAATGAGCAGTTCTTC. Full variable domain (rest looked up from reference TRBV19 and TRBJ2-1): DGGITQSPKYLFRKEGQNVTLSCEQNLNHDAMYWYRQDPGQGLRLIYYSQIVNDFQKGDIAEGYSVSREKKESFPLTVTSAQKNPTAFYLCASSIDGPRQAGVRNEQFFGPGTRLTVL.

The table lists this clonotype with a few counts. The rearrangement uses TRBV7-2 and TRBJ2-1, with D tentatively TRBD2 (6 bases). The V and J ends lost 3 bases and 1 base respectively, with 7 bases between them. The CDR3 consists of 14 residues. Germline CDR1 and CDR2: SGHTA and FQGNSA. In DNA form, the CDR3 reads TGTGCCAGCAGCTTTAGCGGATCCTACAATGAGCAGTTCTTC. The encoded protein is CASSFSGSYNEQFF. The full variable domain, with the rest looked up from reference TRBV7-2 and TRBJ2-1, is GAGVSQSPSNKVTEKGKDVELRCDPISGHTALYWYRQSLGQGLEFLIYFQGNSAPDKSGLPSDRFSAERTGGSVSTLTIQRTQQEDSAVYLCASSFSGSYNEQFFGPGTRLTVL.

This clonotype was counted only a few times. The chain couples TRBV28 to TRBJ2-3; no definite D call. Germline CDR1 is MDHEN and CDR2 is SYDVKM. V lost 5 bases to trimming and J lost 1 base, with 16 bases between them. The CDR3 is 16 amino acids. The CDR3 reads CASSLDSLLGTDTQYF. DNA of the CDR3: TGTGCCAGCAGTCTGGATTCCCTATTGGGCACAGATACGCAGTATTTT.

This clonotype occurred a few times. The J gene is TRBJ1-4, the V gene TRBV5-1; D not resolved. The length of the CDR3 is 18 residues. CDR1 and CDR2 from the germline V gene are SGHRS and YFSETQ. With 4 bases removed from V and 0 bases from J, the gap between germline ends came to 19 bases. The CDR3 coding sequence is TGCGCCAGCAGCCACTTCCCCCGGAGATCTGCAACTAATGAAAAACTGTTTTTT. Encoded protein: CASSHFPRRSATNEKLFF.

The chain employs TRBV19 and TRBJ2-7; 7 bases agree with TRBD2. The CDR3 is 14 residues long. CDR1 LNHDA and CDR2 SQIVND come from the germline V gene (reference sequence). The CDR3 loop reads CVSSIGGGSYEQYF. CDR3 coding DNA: TGTGTTAGTAGTATTGGGGGGGGATCCTACGAGCAGTACTTC.

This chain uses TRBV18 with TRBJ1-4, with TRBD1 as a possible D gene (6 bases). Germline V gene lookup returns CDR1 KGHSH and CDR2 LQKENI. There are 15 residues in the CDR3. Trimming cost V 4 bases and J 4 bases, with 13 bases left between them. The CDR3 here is CASSLAGGRNEKLFF. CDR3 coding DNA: TGTGCCAGCTCACTGGCCGGGGGGCGTAATGAAAAACTGTTTTTT. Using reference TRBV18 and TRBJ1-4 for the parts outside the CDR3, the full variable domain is NAGVMQNPRHLVRRRGQEARLRCSPMKGHSHVYWYRQLPEEGLKFMVYLQKENIIDESGMPKERFSAEFPKEGPSILRIQQVVRGDSAAYFCASSLAGGRNEKLFFGSGTQLSVL.

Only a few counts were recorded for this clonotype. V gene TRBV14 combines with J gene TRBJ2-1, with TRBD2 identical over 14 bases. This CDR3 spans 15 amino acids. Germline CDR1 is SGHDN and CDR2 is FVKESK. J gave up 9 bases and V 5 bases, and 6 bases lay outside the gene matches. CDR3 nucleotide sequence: TGTGCCAGCAGCACGGGACTAGCGGGAGTCGGTGAGCAGTTCTTC. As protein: CASSTGLAGVGEQFF.

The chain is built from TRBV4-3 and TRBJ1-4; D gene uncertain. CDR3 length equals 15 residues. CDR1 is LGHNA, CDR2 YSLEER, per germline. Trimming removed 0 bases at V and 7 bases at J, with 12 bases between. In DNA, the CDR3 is TGCGCCAGCAGCCAAGATAAAGTTATTGCTGAAAAACTGTTTTTT. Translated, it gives CASSQDKVIAEKLFF.

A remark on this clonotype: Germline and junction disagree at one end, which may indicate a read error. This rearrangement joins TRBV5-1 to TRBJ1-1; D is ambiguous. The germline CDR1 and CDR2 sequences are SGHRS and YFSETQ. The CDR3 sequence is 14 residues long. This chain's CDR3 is CASSLGQTNTEALF. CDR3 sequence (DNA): TGCGCCAGCAGCTTGGGGCAGACGAACACTGAAGCTCTCTTT.

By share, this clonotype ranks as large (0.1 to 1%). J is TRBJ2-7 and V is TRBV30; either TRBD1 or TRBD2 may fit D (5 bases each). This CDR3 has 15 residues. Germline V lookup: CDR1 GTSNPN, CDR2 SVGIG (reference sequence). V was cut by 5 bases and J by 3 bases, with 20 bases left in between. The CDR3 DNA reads TGTGCCTGGGGGGTTGGGCAGGGAGCAGTCTACGAGCAGTACTTC. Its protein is CAWGVGQGAVYEQYF.

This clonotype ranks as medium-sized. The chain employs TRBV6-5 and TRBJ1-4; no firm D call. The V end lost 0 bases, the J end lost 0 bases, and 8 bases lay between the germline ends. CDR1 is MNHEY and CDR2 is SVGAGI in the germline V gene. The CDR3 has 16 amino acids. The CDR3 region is CASSYSKGATNEKLFF. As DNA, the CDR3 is TGTGCCAGCAGTTACTCGAAGGGAGCAACTAATGAAAAACTGTTTTTT.

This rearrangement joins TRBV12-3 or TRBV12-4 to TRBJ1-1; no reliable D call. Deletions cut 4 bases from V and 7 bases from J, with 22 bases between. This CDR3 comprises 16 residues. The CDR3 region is CASSSKIRTGKGEAFF. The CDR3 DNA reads TGTGCCAGCAGTTCGAAAATAAGGACCGGGAAGGGTGAAGCTTTCTTT.

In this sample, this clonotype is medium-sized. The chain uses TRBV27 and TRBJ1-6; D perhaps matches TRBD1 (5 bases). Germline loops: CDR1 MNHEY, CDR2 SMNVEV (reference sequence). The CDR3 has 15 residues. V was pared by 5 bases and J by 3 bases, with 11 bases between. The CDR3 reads CASSIGQIYNSPLHF. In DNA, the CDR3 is TGTGCCAGCAGTATCGGACAAATCTATAATTCACCCCTCCACTTT.

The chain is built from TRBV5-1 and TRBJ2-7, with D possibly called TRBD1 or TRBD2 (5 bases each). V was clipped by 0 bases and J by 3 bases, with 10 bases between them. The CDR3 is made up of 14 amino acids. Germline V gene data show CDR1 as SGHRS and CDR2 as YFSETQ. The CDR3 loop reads CASSLAGRDYEQYF. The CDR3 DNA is TGCGCCAGCAGCTTGGCAGGGAGAGACTACGAGCAGTACTTC.

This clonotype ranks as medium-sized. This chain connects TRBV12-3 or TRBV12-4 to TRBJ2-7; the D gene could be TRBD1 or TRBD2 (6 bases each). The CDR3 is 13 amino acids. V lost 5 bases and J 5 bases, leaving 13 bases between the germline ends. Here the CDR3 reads CASSPPGADEQYF. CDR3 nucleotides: TGTGCCAGCAGTCCACCGGGGGCGGACGAGCAGTACTTC.

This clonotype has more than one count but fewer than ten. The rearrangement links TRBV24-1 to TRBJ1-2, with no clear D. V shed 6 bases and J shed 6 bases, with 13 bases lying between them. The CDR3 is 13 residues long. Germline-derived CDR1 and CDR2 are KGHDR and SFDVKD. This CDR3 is CATSSGVWDGYTF. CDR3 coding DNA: TGTGCCACCAGTTCCGGGGTTTGGGATGGCTACACCTTC.